The following is a TCR beta chain sequence with its context. Its antigen is not identified. The record originates from a study of cytomegalovirus exposure and HLA in healthy donors. Data came from immunoSEQ multiplex PCR; TCRdb stores just in-frame clones and leaves some out. Of 200,000 to 250,000 clones in the sample, over 80% were seen once. Study-wide findings and caveats: TCR sequences were mostly rare, though some public TCRs occurred in many donors. Accounts indicate the classifier identified cytomegalovirus status with strong specificity and sensitivity.

Per the germline V gene, CDR1 is SGDLS and CDR2 is YYNGEE. This CDR3 contains 16 residues. V was clipped by 0 bases and J by 9 bases; unmatched bases: 10. What was sequenced was PBMCs. The receptor was derived from a woman between 18 and 29 years old in good health and CMV-seronegative. V and J are TRBV9 and TRBJ2-1; 9 positions match TRBD2. The CDR3 is CASSVVGLARLGEQFF. The CDR3 DNA sequence: TGTGCCAGCAGCGTAGTGGGACTAGCTCGCCTCGGTGAGCAGTTCTTC.